This T cell receptor (beta chain) was recorded in a study of beta chain features in type 1 diabetes. Study results and limitations: TCRB CDR3 length was moderately but significantly reduced in all four CD4+ subsets of Type 1 diabetes patients.

This CDR3 contains 17 residues. Germline-derived CDR1 and CDR2 are SEHNR and FQNEAQ (reference sequence). Trimming shortened V by 5 bases and J by 0 bases, and 19 bases separated the two germline ends. In this sample, this clone turned up a few times. Its antigen is unidentified. Purity exceeding 95% was reached by all sorted populations. What was sequenced were expressed TCRB transcripts, since all of the isolated RNA had been reverse transcribed. Clones were sequenced by immunoSEQ multiplex PCR, and TCRdb holds only the in-frame ones, with some missing. The sample consists of a few hundred thousand clones, 24% of them appearing once.

This TCR was sampled from a woman under 40 with type 1 diabetes. The gene calls are TRBV7-9 and TRBJ1-2; D possibly corresponds to TRBD1 (6 bases). Material: naive CD4+ T cells from blood. The CDR3 DNA reads TGTGCCAGCAGCCAAGGGATGGGGACACCAGCTAACTATGGCTACACCTTC. Its translation: CASSQGMGTPANYGYTF. Looking up the rest from reference TRBV7-9 and TRBJ1-2 gives the full variable domain: DTGVSQNPRHKITKRGQNVTFRCDPISEHNRLYWYRQTLGQGPEFLTYFQNEAQLEKSRLLSDRFSAERPKGSFSTLEIQRTEQGDSAMYLCASSQGMGTPANYGYTFGSGTRLTVV.